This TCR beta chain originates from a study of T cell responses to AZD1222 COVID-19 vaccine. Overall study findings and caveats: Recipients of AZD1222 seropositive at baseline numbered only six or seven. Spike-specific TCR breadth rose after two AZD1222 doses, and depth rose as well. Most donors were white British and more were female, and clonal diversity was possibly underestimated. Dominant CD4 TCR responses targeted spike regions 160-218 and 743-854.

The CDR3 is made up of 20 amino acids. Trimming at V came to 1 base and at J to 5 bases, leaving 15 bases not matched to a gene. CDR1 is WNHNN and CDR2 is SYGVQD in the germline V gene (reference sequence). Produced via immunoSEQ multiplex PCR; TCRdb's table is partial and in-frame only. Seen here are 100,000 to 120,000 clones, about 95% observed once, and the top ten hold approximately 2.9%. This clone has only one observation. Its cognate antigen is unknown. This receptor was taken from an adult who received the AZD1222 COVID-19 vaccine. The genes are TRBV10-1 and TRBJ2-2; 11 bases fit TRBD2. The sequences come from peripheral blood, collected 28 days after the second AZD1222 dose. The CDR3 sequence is CASSEWGYVTSGITTGELFF. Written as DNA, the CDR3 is TGCGCCAGCAGTGAGTGGGGATATGTGACTAGCGGGATCACGACCGGGGAGCTGTTTTTT.